The present TCR beta chain was sequenced within a study of post-analysis software for immune sequencing data. Study outcomes and limitations: Compared with controls, patients had more of 4 to 6 TRBV segments, including TRBV5-6, TRBV5-1 and TRBV20-1.

Unique molecular identifiers tagged the TCR beta cDNA libraries. TCRdb fed the PCR reads into MiXCR, producing one record per CDR3 protein. Of 600,000 to 700,000 distinct CDR3 sequences listed, approximately 59% were seen once; the top ten hold approximately 10%. As regards this clonotype: Its matching antigen is unknown. One end of the junction fails to match germline, which may point to a read error.

Per germline, CDR1 SQVTM and CDR2 ANQGSEA. The CDR3 has 16 amino acids. This sequence was found in a girl aged 2 to 10 with multiple sclerosis. The gene calls are TRBV29-1 and TRBJ2-4; D is unclear. Material for sequencing was blood. CDR3 amino acids: CSGEVEGRWAKNIQYF. The CDR3 DNA is TGCAGCGGTGAAGTGGAAGGACGATGGGCCAAAAACATTCAGTACTTC.